This passage covers 5 T cell receptor beta chains from one sample sequenced in a study of cytomegalovirus exposure and HLA in healthy donors. The method was immunoSEQ multiplex PCR; TCRdb's version includes in-frame clones alone and lacks a portion of them. This sample yields some 120,000 clones, of which 89% are seen a single time; roughly 2% belongs to the top ten. Sample: PBMCs. These receptors came from a woman aged 18-35 years in good health and CMV-seronegative.

The J gene is TRBJ2-5, the V gene TRBV11-3; 7 bases map to TRBD1. The J segment lost 5 bases and the V segment lost 3 bases, leaving 6 bases of the junction unmatched. Looked up from germline, CDR1 is SGHNT and CDR2 is YENEEA. CDR3 length equals 14 residues. The CDR3 sequence is CASSFYRGRETQYF. The CDR3 region has the DNA TGTGCCAGCAGCTTCTACAGGGGCCGGGAGACCCAGTACTTC.

The chain combines TRBV29-1 with TRBJ2-1; D is possibly TRBD1 (6 bases). The CDR3 sequence is 12 residues long. The germline CDR1 and CDR2 sequences are SQVTM and ANQGSEA. Trimming left V 4 bases short and J 13 bases short, with 17 bases between. The CDR3 sequence is CSVGLQGRDQFF. DNA of the CDR3: TGCAGCGTTGGCCTCCAGGGGAGAGACCAGTTCTTC.

This chain joins TRBV6-6 and TRBJ2-7; no clear D gene. Germline assignment: CDR1 MNHNY and CDR2 SVGAGI (reference sequence). The CDR3 sequence is 15 residues long. Trimming took 7 bases from V and 2 from J, leaving 18 bases between them. DNA of the CDR3: TGTGCCAGCAACTCAAACCCCGGCACTACCTACGAGCAGTACTTC. It codes for CASNSNPGTTYEQYF.

The V call is TRBV27, the J call TRBJ2-7; the D is unclear. With 6 bases removed from V and 3 bases from J, the gap between germline ends came to 15 bases. CDR1 is MNHEY, CDR2 SMNVEV, per germline (reference sequence). This CDR3 is built from 14 residues. In DNA, the CDR3 is TGTGCCAGCAGCCCATCCCCGAGTTACTACGAGCAGTACTTC. It is translated as CASSPSPSYYEQYF.

The chain combines TRBV5-1 with TRBJ1-1, with TRBD1 as a possible D gene (6 bases). The CDR3 is 16 amino acids. Germline V gene lookup returns CDR1 SGHRS and CDR2 YFSETQ. V dropped 0 bases and J dropped 2 bases, with 14 bases sitting between them. The CDR3 DNA reads as TGCGCCAGCAGCTTGGTTTGGGGTGGGGGCAACACTGAAGCTTTCTTT. Its translation is CASSLVWGGGNTEAFF. The entire variable domain, with the rest obtained from reference TRBV5-1 and TRBJ1-1, is as follows: KAGVTQTPRYLIKTRGQQVTLSCSPISGHRSVSWYQQTPGQGLQFLFEYFSETQRNKGNFPGRFSGRQFSNSRSEMNVSTLELGDSALYLCASSLVWGGGNTEAFFGQGTRLTVV.